These 10 T cell receptor beta chains came from one sample sequenced in a study of human T cells and chemical hapten exposure. Time point described: healthy volunteer bleed at 6 weeks. Sequencing started from total RNA isolated from unfractionated whole blood. TCRdb called the RACE reads again in MiXCR, with one record for every CDR3 protein. This table has roughly 75,000 distinct CDR3 sequences, 8.6% appearing once. The sequencing sample was made of whole blood. The receptors derive from a female donor in good health. Some clones in this sample may be carry-over from other donors' samples.

The chain carries TRBV4-3 and TRBJ2-3, with 11 bases fitting TRBD2. The CDR3 is 17 amino acids. Germline V gene data show CDR1 as LGHNA and CDR2 as YSLEER. V lost 1 base, J lost 5 bases, and 8 bases stayed unmatched. DNA of the CDR3: TGCGCCAGCAGCCAAGGGTCTAGCGGGGGGTTGCGAGATACGCAGTATTTT. It encodes CASSQGSSGGLRDTQYF.

The chain uses TRBV20-1 and TRBJ2-7; 8 bases line up with TRBD2. Losses at the gene ends were 6 bases for V and 4 bases for J; bases not matched to a gene: 14. This CDR3 is built from 15 residues. In germline, CDR1 is DFQATT, CDR2 SNEGSKA (reference sequence). The CDR3 loop reads CSAEGRGGKRYEQYF. In nucleotides, the CDR3 is TGCAGTGCCGAAGGTCGGGGGGGGAAGAGGTACGAGCAGTACTTC.

CDR3 residues: CSAAGNQPQHF. For the CDR3, the DNA is TGCAGTGCGGCGGGCAATCAGCCCCAGCATTTT. This chain joins TRBV20-1 and TRBJ1-5; no clear D gene. Deletions cut 6 bases from V and 2 bases from J, with 5 bases between. Germline CDR1 and CDR2: DFQATT and SNEGSKA (reference sequence). This CDR3 has 11 residues.

In this sample, this clonotype turned up many times. The genes are TRBV6-1 and TRBJ2-3, with D unresolved. V was cut by 0 bases and J by 5 bases, with 15 bases left in between. This CDR3 contains 16 residues. Per germline, CDR1 MNHNS and CDR2 SASEGT. CDR3 DNA: TGTGCCAGCAGTGAAGCGCTTGTTCTCCCGGGAGATACGCAGTATTTT. Its translation: CASSEALVLPGDTQYF.

The gene calls are TRBV24-1 and TRBJ2-3; D possibly corresponds to TRBD1 (6 bases). Germline assignment: CDR1 KGHDR and CDR2 SFDVKD. The CDR3 length is 14 residues. The ends were cut back, 5 bases at V and 5 bases at J, with 13 bases in the middle. The DNA for the CDR3 is TGTGCCACCAGTGTCCAGGGGTCTCGAGATACGCAGTATTTT. The encoded protein is CATSVQGSRDTQYF.

This rearrangement joins TRBV18 to TRBJ1-4; D gene uncertain. Trimming cost V 3 bases and J 5 bases, with 10 bases left between them. This CDR3 spans 14 amino acids. The germline gives CDR1 KGHSH, CDR2 LQKENI. The CDR3 here is CASSPPQPNEKLFF. As DNA, the CDR3 is TGTGCCAGCTCACCTCCCCAGCCCAATGAAAAACTGTTTTTT.

The chain employs TRBV5-5 and TRBJ2-6; D is perhaps TRBD2 (6 bases). Germline CDR1 is SGHKS and CDR2 is YYEKEE (reference sequence). Trimming pared 4 bases from V and 1 base from J, leaving 15 bases between. CDR3 length: 17 residues. The CDR3 protein is CASSPNLGGSGANVLTF. The CDR3 coding sequence is TGTGCCAGCAGCCCCAACCTCGGGGGATCTGGGGCCAACGTCCTGACTTTC.

This clonotype was counted many times. The chain couples TRBV5-1 to TRBJ1-3; D ambiguous. V lost 7 bases to trimming and J lost 0 bases, with 5 bases between them. Germline V gene data show CDR1 as SGHRS and CDR2 as YFSETQ. The CDR3 sequence is 12 residues long. The CDR3 loop reads CASADSGNTIYF. CDR3 bases: TGCGCCAGCGCTGACTCTGGAAACACCATATATTTT. Looking up the rest from reference TRBV5-1 and TRBJ1-3 gives the full variable domain: KAGVTQTPRYLIKTRGQQVTLSCSPISGHRSVSWYQQTPGQGLQFLFEYFSETQRNKGNFPGRFSGRQFSNSRSEMNVSTLELGDSALYLCASADSGNTIYFGEGSWLTVV.

On this clonotype: A much larger clone lies one base from this, so it may be a read error. The chain combines TRBV6-5 with TRBJ1-6; a weak D match, TRBD1 (6 bases). CDR1 is MNHEY and CDR2 is SVGAGI in the germline V gene. The CDR3 extends over 16 amino acids. The CDR3 protein is CTSSPPIYREHSPLHF. CDR3 DNA: TGTACCAGCAGTCCGCCAATATACAGGGAGCACTCACCCCTCCACTTT.

Comment on this clonotype: A read error is possible here, since a much larger clone lies one base away. The CDR3 nucleotides read TGTACCAGCAGTAAGACAGGTGGCAATGAGCAGTTCTTC. It encodes CTSSKTGGNEQFF. The gene calls are TRBV28 and TRBJ2-1; TRBD1 might be the D (6 bases). This CDR3 region has 13 residues. Looked up from germline, CDR1 is MDHEN and CDR2 is SYDVKM.